The clone carrying this T cell receptor beta chain was seen a few times. Its cognate antigen is unknown. Sequencing used cDNA as its template, made by extracting RNA and reverse transcribing it. Profiling relied on immunoSEQ multiplex PCR, and the TCRdb table lists in-frame clones only, not all of them. The table has over 200,000 clones, over 60% seen once. Treatment in this sample: oral pan-JAK inhibitor, 5-10 mg twice daily. Lesional scalp punch biopsies and peripheral blood were collected from alopecia areata patients. This record belongs to a study of CD8+ T cells in alopecia areata. The V and J ends lost 2 bases and 2 bases, in that order; junction bases with no gene match: 6. Per germline, CDR1 SGHTA and CDR2 FQGNSA. CDR3 size: 16 residues. Findings and limits, study-wide: Tofacitinib delivered significant drops in scalp clonality and in expanded CD8+ clones among the top 100. Given one nonresponder, whether baseline CD8+ expansion relates to response remains uncertain.

The sequences come from CD4+ T cells sorted from blood, collected at week 4, from a patient treated with tofacitinib. The TCR was taken from a human donor with alopecia areata. The chain joins TRBV7-2 to TRBJ2-3; the match to TRBD2 covers 8 bases. The DNA for the CDR3 is TGTGCCAGCAGCTTAAGAGCGGGGGCATCCACAGATACGCAGTATTTT. Translated, it gives CASSLRAGASTDTQYF.